The clone carrying this TCR beta chain was seen once. Its antigen is as yet unknown. Trimming shortened V by 7 bases and J by 4 bases, and 9 bases separated the two germline ends. Germline V gives CDR1 WSHSY, CDR2 SAAADI. CDR3 length equals 12 residues. This entry belongs to a study of T-cell reconstitution after alpha-beta-depleted transplantation in children. Overall study results and limits: T cells produced anew were the main source of T-cell counts and diversity one year after transplant.

Unique molecular identifiers were used in preparing the TCRbeta library. TCRdb reprocessed the PCR reads via MiXCR and lists one record per CDR3 protein. Of hundreds of thousands of distinct CDR3 sequences listed, 10% to 15% are singletons. V and J are TRBV10-2 and TRBJ2-3, with D uncertain. The source is a girl aged 2 to 9 with congenital amegakaryocytic thrombocytopenia, due to receive a stem cell transplant. Sequencing was performed on PBMCs, taken before TCRalphabeta/CD19-depleted stem cell transplant. This CDR3 reads CASKIEPDTQYF. The CDR3 nucleotides read TGCGCCAGCAAGATAGAGCCAGATACGCAGTATTTT.